This paragraph reports one T cell receptor (beta chain). Its antigen remains unknown. Using its own MiXCR run on the reads, TCRdb lists one record per CDR3 protein. The sample lists roughly 630,000 distinct CDR3 sequences; 20% to 30% were seen once. This specimen belongs to a study of T cell repertoires in cytomegalovirus infection. CDR1 MDHEN and CDR2 SYDVKM come from the germline V gene. Trimming left V 6 bases short and J 9 bases short, with 15 bases between. The CDR3 is 13 residues long. General study results and limits: The ex vivo response showed dominance by HLA-C-restricted CMV-specific TCR beta clonotypes.

This sequence originates from a human donor in good health (CMV status not recorded). Some clones in this sample may be carry-over from other donors' samples. What was sequenced was CD8+ T cells from PBMCs. The rearrangement uses TRBV28 and TRBJ2-4; D is tentatively TRBD1 or TRBD2 (5 bases each). The CDR3 here is CASSHRFEGIQYF. In nucleotides, the CDR3 is TGTGCCAGCAGCCACAGGTTTGAGGGCATTCAGTACTTC.